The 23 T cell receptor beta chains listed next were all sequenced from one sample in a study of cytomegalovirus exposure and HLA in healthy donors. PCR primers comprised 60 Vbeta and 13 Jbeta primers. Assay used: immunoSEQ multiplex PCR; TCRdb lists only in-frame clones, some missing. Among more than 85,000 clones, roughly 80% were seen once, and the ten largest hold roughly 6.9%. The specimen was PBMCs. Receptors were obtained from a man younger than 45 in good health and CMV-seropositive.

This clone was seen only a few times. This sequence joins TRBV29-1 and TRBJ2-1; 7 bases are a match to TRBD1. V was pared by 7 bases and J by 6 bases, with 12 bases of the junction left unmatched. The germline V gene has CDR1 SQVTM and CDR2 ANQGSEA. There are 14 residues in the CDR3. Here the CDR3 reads CSGQKGTELNEQFF. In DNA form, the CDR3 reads TGCAGCGGCCAGAAGGGGACAGAGCTCAATGAGCAGTTCTTC.

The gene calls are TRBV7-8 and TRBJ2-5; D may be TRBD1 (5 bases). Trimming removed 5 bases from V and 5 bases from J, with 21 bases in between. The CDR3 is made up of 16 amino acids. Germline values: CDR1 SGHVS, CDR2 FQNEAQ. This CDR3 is CASSPTRTRVWETQYF. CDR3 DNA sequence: TGTGCCAGCAGCCCGACCCGTACCAGGGTGTGGGAGACCCAGTACTTC.

The CDR3 DNA sequence: TGTGCCAGCAGCGTAGGTCGGGGGAGATACAATGAGCAGTTCTTC. It encodes CASSVGRGRYNEQFF. The chain joins TRBV9 to TRBJ2-1; maybe TRBD2 (6 bases). This CDR3 has 15 residues. The germline V and J ends were trimmed by 0 bases and 4 bases, with 11 bases remaining between them. Per the germline V gene, CDR1 is SGDLS and CDR2 is YYNGEE. The complete variable domain, with remaining parts taken from reference TRBV9 and TRBJ2-1, reads DSGVTQTPKHLITATGQRVTLRCSPRSGDLSVYWYQQSLDQGLQFLIQYYNGEERAKGNILERFSAQQFPDLHSELNLSSLELGDSALYFCASSVGRGRYNEQFFGPGTRLTVL.

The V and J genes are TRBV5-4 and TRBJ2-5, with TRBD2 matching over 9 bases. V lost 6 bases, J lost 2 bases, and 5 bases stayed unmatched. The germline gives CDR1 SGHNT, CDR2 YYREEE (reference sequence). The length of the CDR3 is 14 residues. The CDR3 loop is CASNHGLAQETQYF. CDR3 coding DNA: TGTGCCAGCAACCACGGACTAGCGCAAGAGACCCAGTACTTC.

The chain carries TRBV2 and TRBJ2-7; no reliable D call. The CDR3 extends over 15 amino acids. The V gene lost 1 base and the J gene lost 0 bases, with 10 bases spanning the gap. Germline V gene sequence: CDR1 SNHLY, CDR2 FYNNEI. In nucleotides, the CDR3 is TGTGCCAGCAGTGAAGTGGCAGGAAGCTCCTACGAGCAGTACTTC. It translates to CASSEVAGSSYEQYF. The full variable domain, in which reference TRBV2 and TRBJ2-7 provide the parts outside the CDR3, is EPEVTQTPSHQVTQMGQEVILRCVPISNHLYFYWYRQILGQKVEFLVSFYNNEISEKSEIFDDQFSVERPDGSNFTLKIRSTKLEDSAMYFCASSEVAGSSYEQYFGPGTRLTVT.

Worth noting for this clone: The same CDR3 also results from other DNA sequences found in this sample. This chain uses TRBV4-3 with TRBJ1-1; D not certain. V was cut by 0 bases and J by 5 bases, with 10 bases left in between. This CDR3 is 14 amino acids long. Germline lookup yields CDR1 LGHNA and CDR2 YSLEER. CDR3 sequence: CASSQDSGGTEAFF. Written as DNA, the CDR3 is TGCGCCAGCAGCCAAGACTCTGGCGGTACTGAAGCTTTCTTT.

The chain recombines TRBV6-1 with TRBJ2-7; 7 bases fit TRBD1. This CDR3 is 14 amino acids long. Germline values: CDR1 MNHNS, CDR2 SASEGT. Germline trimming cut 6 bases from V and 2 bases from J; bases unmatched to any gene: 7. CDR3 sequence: CASSGTAFPYEQYF. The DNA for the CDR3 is TGTGCCAGCAGCGGGACAGCCTTCCCCTACGAGCAGTACTTC.

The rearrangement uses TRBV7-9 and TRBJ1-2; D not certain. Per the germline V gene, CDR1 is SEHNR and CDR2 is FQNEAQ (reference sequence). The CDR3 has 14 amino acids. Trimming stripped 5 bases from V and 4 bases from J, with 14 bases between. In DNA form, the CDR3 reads TGTGCCAGCAGCGAAACCACCTCGGGCTATGGCTACACCTTC. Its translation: CASSETTSGYGYTF.

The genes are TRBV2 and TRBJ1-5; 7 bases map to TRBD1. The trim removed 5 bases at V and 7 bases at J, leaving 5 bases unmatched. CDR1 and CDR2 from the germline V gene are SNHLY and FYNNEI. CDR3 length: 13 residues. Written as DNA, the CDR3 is TGTGCCAGCAGTTTAGACAGGGACCAGCCCCAGCATTTT. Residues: CASSLDRDQPQHF.

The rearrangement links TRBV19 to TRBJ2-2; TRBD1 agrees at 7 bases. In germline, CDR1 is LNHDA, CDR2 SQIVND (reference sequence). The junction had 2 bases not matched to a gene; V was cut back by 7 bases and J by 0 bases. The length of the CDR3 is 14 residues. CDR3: CASKGATNTGELFF. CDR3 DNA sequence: TGTGCCAGTAAGGGGGCCACGAACACCGGGGAGCTGTTTTTT. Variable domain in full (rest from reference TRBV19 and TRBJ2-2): DGGITQSPKYLFRKEGQNVTLSCEQNLNHDAMYWYRQDPGQGLRLIYYSQIVNDFQKGDIAEGYSVSREKKESFPLTVTSAQKNPTAFYLCASKGATNTGELFFGEGSRLTVL.

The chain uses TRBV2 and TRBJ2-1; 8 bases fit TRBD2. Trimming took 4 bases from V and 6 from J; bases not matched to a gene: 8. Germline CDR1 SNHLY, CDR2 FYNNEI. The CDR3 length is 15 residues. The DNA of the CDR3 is TGTGCCAGCAGTGTTAAGGGACTAGTTATCAATGAGCAGTTCTTC. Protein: CASSVKGLVINEQFF.

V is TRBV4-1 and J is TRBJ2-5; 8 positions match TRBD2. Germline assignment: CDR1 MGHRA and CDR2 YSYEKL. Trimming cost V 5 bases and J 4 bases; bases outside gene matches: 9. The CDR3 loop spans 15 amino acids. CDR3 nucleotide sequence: TGCGCCAGCAGCAGGGGACTAGAAAGGGGAGAGACCCAGTACTTC. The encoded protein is CASSRGLERGETQYF.

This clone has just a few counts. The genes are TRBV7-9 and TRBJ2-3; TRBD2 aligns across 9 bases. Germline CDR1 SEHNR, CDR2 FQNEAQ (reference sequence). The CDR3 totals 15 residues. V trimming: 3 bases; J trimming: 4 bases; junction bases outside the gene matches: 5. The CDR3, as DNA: TGTGCCAGCAGCTTTGGTAGCGGGGGTGCAGATACGCAGTATTTT. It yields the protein CASSFGSGGADTQYF.

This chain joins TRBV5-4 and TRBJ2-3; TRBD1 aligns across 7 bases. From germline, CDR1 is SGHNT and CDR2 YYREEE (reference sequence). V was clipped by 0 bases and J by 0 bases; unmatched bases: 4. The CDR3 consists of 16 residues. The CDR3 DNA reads TGTGCCAGCAGCTTGGAGGGGGCACAGAGCACAGATACGCAGTATTTT. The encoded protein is CASSLEGAQSTDTQYF.

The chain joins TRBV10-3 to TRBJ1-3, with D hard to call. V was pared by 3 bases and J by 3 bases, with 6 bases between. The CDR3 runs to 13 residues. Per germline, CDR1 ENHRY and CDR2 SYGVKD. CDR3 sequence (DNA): TGTGCCATCAGTGATACGGTTGGAAACACCATATATTTT. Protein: CAISDTVGNTIYF.

The CDR3 region is CASSQDPTTSGETQYF. The CDR3 bases are TGCGCCAGCAGCCAAGATCCCACTACTAGCGGAGAGACCCAGTACTTC. The V gene is TRBV4-3, the J gene TRBJ2-5; 8 bases are shared with TRBD2. With V trimmed by 0 bases and J by 4 bases, 7 bases remained unmatched. Germline V gene sequence: CDR1 LGHNA, CDR2 YSLEER. CDR3 length equals 16 residues.

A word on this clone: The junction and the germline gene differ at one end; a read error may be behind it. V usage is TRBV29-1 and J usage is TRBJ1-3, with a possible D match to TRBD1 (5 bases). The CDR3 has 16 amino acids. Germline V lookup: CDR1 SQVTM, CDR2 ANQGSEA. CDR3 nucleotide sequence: TGCGGCGTTGAAGATCAGGGCTGCTTCCGTGCAAGCACCATATATTTT. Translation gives CGVEDQGCFRASTIYF.

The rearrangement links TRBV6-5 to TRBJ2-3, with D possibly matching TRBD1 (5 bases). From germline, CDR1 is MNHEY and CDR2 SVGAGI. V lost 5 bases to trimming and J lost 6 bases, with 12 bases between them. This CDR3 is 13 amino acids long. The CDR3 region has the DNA TGTGCCAGCAGTGGATTTAGGGGCGATACGCAGTATTTT. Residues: CASSGFRGDTQYF.

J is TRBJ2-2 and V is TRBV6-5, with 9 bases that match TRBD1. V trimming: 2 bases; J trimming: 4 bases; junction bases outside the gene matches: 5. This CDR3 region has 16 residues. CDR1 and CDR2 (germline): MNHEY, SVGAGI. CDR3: CASSYLGTGRTGELFF. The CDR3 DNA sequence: TGTGCCAGCAGTTACCTTGGGACAGGGCGCACCGGGGAGCTGTTTTTT.

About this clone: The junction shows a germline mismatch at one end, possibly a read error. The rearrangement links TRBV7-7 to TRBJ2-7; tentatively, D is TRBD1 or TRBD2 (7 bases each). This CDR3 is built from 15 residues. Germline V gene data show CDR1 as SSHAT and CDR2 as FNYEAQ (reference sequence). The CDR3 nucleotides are TGTGCTAGCAGCTTAGGGGGCGGGGGCGGTTACGAGCAGTACTTC. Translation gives CASSLGGGGGYEQYF.

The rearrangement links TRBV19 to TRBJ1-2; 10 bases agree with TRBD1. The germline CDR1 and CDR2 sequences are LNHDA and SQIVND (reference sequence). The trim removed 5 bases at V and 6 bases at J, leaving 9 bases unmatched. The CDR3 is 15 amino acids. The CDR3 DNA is TGTGCCAGTAGTTCCGACCGACAGGGGGCTCATGGCTACACCTTC. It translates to CASSSDRQGAHGYTF.

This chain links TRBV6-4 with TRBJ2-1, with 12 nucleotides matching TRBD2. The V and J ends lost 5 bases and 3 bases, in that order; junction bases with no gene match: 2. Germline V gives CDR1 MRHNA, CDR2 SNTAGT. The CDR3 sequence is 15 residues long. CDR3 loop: CASSLLAGGYNEQFF. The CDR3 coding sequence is TGTGCCAGCAGTTTACTAGCGGGGGGCTACAATGAGCAGTTCTTC.

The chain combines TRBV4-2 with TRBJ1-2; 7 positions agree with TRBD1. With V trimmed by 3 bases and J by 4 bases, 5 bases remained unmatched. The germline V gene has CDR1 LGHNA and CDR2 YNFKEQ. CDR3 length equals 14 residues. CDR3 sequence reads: CASSQLQGIYGYTF. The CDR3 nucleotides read TGTGCCAGCAGCCAGCTACAGGGGATCTATGGCTACACCTTC.